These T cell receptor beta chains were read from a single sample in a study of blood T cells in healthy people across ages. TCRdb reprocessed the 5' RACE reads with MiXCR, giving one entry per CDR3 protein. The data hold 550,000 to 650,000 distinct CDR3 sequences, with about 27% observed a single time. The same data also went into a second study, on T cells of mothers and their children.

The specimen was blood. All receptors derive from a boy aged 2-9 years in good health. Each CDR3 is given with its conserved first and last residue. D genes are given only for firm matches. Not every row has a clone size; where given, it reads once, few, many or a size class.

CDR3aa: CSAELMPSTYTTDTQYF
CDR3nt: TGCAGTGCAGAGCTTATGCCTAGCACCTATACCACAGATACGCAGTATTTT
j_gene: TRBJ2-3
d_gene: NA
abundance: few
v_gene: TRBV20-1

CDR3aa: CASPPGQSTDTQYF
CDR3nt: TGTGCCAGCCCTCCGGGACAGAGCACAGATACGCAGTATTTT
j_gene: TRBJ2-3
d_gene: TRBD1
abundance: few
v_gene: TRBV28

CDR3aa: CGGGTGSNYGYTF
CDR3nt: TGCGGAGGTGGGACAGGGTCCAACTATGGCTACACCTTC
j_gene: TRBJ1-2
d_gene: TRBD1
abundance: few
v_gene: TRBV29-1

CDR3aa: CASGEGQSYEQYF
CDR3nt: TGTGCCAGCGGCGAGGGGCAGTCCTACGAGCAGTACTTC
j_gene: TRBJ2-7
d_gene: NA
abundance: NA
v_gene: TRBV6-5

CDR3aa: CAISGTSRPTDTQYF
CDR3nt: TGTGCCATCAGTGGGACTAGCAGACCGACAGATACGCAGTATTTT
j_gene: TRBJ2-3
d_gene: TRBD2
abundance: many
v_gene: TRBV10-3

CDR3aa: CASIRYGSSTGELFF
CDR3nt: TGTGCCAGTATACGGTACGGGTCCTCCACCGGGGAGCTGTTTTTT
j_gene: TRBJ2-2
d_gene: NA
abundance: few
v_gene: TRBV7-2

CDR3aa: CASSPGLAEYNEQFF
CDR3nt: TGTGCCAGCAGCCCTGGGTTAGCTGAATACAATGAGCAGTTCTTC
j_gene: TRBJ2-1
d_gene: NA
abundance: few
v_gene: TRBV3-1

CDR3aa: CASTTGAAGELFF
CDR3nt: TGTGCCAGCACTACGGGGGCTGCCGGGGAGCTGTTTTTT
j_gene: TRBJ2-2
d_gene: NA
abundance: few
v_gene: TRBV6-5

CDR3aa: CASRSGGDYTF
CDR3nt: TGTGCCAGCCGGTCAGGGGGTGACTACACCTTC
j_gene: TRBJ1-2
d_gene: TRBD1
abundance: NA
v_gene: TRBV2

CDR3aa: CASSPSPGDFEEKLFF
CDR3nt: TGCGCCAGCAGCCCCTCCCCCGGCGATTTTGAGGAAAAACTGTTTTTT
j_gene: TRBJ1-4
d_gene: NA
abundance: NA
v_gene: TRBV5-1

CDR3aa: CASSDLGRGANVLTF
CDR3nt: TGCGCCAGCAGTGACCTCGGCCGTGGGGCCAACGTCCTGACTTTC
j_gene: TRBJ2-6
d_gene: NA
abundance: NA
v_gene: TRBV10-2

CDR3aa: CASSLKLASRGEQFF
CDR3nt: TGCGCCAGCAGCTTAAAACTAGCAAGTAGGGGTGAGCAGTTCTTC
j_gene: TRBJ2-1
d_gene: NA
abundance: NA
v_gene: TRBV5-1

CDR3aa: CSARPNEPLSTETQYF
CDR3nt: TGCAGTGCTAGACCCAACGAACCTTTGTCAACCGAGACCCAGTACTTC
j_gene: TRBJ2-5
d_gene: NA
abundance: NA
v_gene: TRBV20-1

CDR3aa: CASSFSSRGGPDTQYF
CDR3nt: TGTGCCAGCAGTTTTTCCTCGCGGGGGGGCCCAGATACGCAGTATTTT
j_gene: TRBJ2-3
d_gene: TRBD2
abundance: once
v_gene: TRBV6-2/TRBV6-3

CDR3aa: CSVETGTNEKLFF
CDR3nt: TGCAGCGTTGAGACGGGGACTAATGAAAAACTGTTTTTT
j_gene: TRBJ1-4
d_gene: NA
abundance: few
v_gene: TRBV29-1

CDR3aa: CSARFGANQPQHF
CDR3nt: TGCAGTGCTAGGTTTGGCGCCAATCAGCCCCAGCATTTT
j_gene: TRBJ1-5
d_gene: NA
abundance: NA
v_gene: TRBV20-1

CDR3aa: CASSTQGNNQPQHF
CDR3nt: TGTGCCAGCAGCACACAGGGTAACAATCAGCCCCAGCATTTT
j_gene: TRBJ1-5
d_gene: NA
abundance: once
v_gene: TRBV7-9

CDR3aa: CASSLTSFANTGELFF
CDR3nt: TGTGCCAGCAGCCTGACGAGTTTCGCGAACACCGGGGAGCTGTTTTTT
j_gene: TRBJ2-2
d_gene: NA
abundance: many
v_gene: TRBV6-1

CDR3aa: CASTLPRRYNEQFF
CDR3nt: TGTGCCAGCACCCTCCCGCGCCGCTACAATGAGCAGTTCTTC
j_gene: TRBJ2-1
d_gene: NA
abundance: NA
v_gene: TRBV2

CDR3aa: CASSERGQSNEKLFF
CDR3nt: TGTGCCAGCAGCGAACGAGGACAGAGTAATGAAAAACTGTTTTTT
j_gene: TRBJ1-4
d_gene: NA
abundance: NA
v_gene: TRBV7-9

CDR3aa: CASSYSFPNYGYTF
CDR3nt: TGTGCCAGCAGTTACTCATTTCCAAACTATGGCTACACCTTC
j_gene: TRBJ1-2
d_gene: NA
abundance: NA
v_gene: TRBV6-5

CDR3aa: CASSGRGKSGNTMYF
CDR3nt: TGCGCCAGCAGCGGACGGGGAAAATCTGGAAACACCATGTATTTT
j_gene: TRBJ1-3
d_gene: NA
abundance: NA
v_gene: TRBV4-1

CDR3aa: CASTSSGRTDTQYF
CDR3nt: TGTGCCAGCACCTCTAGCGGGAGGACAGATACGCAGTATTTT
j_gene: TRBJ2-3
d_gene: TRBD2
abundance: NA
v_gene: TRBV25-1

CDR3aa: CASSSRPADRETQYF
CDR3nt: TGCGCCAGCAGCTCTCGGCCTGCCGACCGAGAGACCCAGTACTTC
j_gene: TRBJ2-5
d_gene: NA
abundance: NA
v_gene: TRBV5-1

CDR3aa: CASSLGTGIEQYF
CDR3nt: TGTGCCAGCAGTCTCGGGACAGGGATCGAGCAGTACTTC
j_gene: TRBJ2-7
d_gene: TRBD1
abundance: few
v_gene: TRBV7-6

CDR3aa: CASSAHRGGELFF
CDR3nt: TGTGCCAGCAGTGCCCACAGGGGAGGGGAGCTGTTTTTT
j_gene: TRBJ2-2
d_gene: TRBD1
abundance: NA
v_gene: TRBV6-4

CDR3aa: CASRSTSETQYF
CDR3nt: TGTGCCAGCAGGTCGACTTCAGAGACCCAGTACTTC
j_gene: TRBJ2-5
d_gene: NA
abundance: NA
v_gene: TRBV12-3/TRBV12-4

CDR3aa: CASSSRLSGGKETQYF
CDR3nt: TGCGCCAGCAGCTCCCGCCTTAGCGGGGGCAAGGAGACCCAGTACTTC
j_gene: TRBJ2-5
d_gene: TRBD2
abundance: NA
v_gene: TRBV5-1

CDR3aa: CSARGATAQTYEQYF
CDR3nt: TGCAGTGCTAGAGGGGCGACAGCTCAGACTTACGAGCAGTACTTC
j_gene: TRBJ2-7
d_gene: NA
abundance: NA
v_gene: TRBV20-1

CDR3aa: CASSTQVMDLGEQYF
CDR3nt: TGTGCCAGCAGTACCCAGGTGATGGATTTGGGCGAGCAGTACTTC
j_gene: TRBJ2-7
d_gene: NA
abundance: few
v_gene: TRBV28

CDR3aa: CASSLGGTSGLQETQYF
CDR3nt: TGTGCCAGCAGCTTAGGCGGGACTAGCGGGTTACAAGAGACCCAGTACTTC
j_gene: TRBJ2-5
d_gene: TRBD2
abundance: NA
v_gene: TRBV7-2

CDR3aa: CASSPPSGEITQYF
CDR3nt: TGTGCCAGCAGCCCGCCTAGCGGGGAGATAACGCAGTATTTT
j_gene: TRBJ2-3
d_gene: TRBD2
abundance: NA
v_gene: TRBV7-9

CDR3aa: CAGRLDHYLNTEAFF
CDR3nt: TGTGCCGGTAGACTGGACCATTACCTGAACACTGAAGCTTTCTTT
j_gene: TRBJ1-1
d_gene: NA
abundance: NA
v_gene: TRBV6-1

CDR3aa: CSVQGISQPQHF
CDR3nt: TGCAGCGTTCAGGGGATTTCTCAGCCCCAGCATTTT
j_gene: TRBJ1-5
d_gene: NA
abundance: NA
v_gene: TRBV29-1

CDR3aa: CASGEREGSRELFF
CDR3nt: TGTGCTAGTGGTGAGCGGGAGGGCTCCAGGGAGCTGTTTTTT
j_gene: TRBJ2-2
d_gene: TRBD2
abundance: many
v_gene: TRBV12-5

CDR3aa: CAAHGTTTSSYNEQFF
CDR3nt: TGTGCCGCCCACGGGACAACAACCAGCTCCTACAATGAGCAGTTCTTC
j_gene: TRBJ2-1
d_gene: NA
abundance: NA
v_gene: TRBV10-3

CDR3aa: CSARAWETGNQETQYF
CDR3nt: TGCAGTGCTAGAGCCTGGGAAACGGGAAATCAAGAGACCCAGTACTTC
j_gene: TRBJ2-5
d_gene: NA
abundance: NA
v_gene: TRBV20-1

CDR3aa: CSASQAGGSYEQYF
CDR3nt: TGCAGTGCTAGCCAAGCGGGAGGATCCTACGAGCAGTACTTC
j_gene: TRBJ2-7
d_gene: TRBD2
abundance: NA
v_gene: TRBV20-1

CDR3aa: CASTDDRAVGNVLTF
CDR3nt: TGTGCCAGCACCGATGACAGGGCGGTCGGCAACGTCCTGACTTTC
j_gene: TRBJ2-6
d_gene: TRBD1
abundance: NA
v_gene: TRBV12-3/TRBV12-4

CDR3aa: CSAHFNTQYF
CDR3nt: TGCAGTGCCCATTTTAATACGCAGTATTTT
j_gene: TRBJ2-3
d_gene: NA
abundance: NA
v_gene: TRBV20-1

CDR3aa: CSASGDNHYGYTF
CDR3nt: TGCAGTGCTAGTGGGGACAACCACTATGGCTACACCTTC
j_gene: TRBJ1-2
d_gene: NA
abundance: few
v_gene: TRBV20-1

CDR3aa: CASAAGTSQYGYTF
CDR3nt: TGTGCCAGCGCAGCCGGGACTTCACAGTATGGCTACACCTTC
j_gene: TRBJ1-2
d_gene: NA
abundance: few
v_gene: TRBV2

CDR3aa: CASNPRGGRNEQYF
CDR3nt: TGTGCCAGCAACCCCCGCGGGGGGCGGAACGAGCAGTACTTC
j_gene: TRBJ2-7
d_gene: TRBD2
abundance: NA
v_gene: TRBV12-3/TRBV12-4

CDR3aa: CASSLRGTGVDEQYF
CDR3nt: TGCGCCAGCAGCTTACGTGGGACAGGGGTCGACGAGCAGTACTTC
j_gene: TRBJ2-7
d_gene: TRBD1
abundance: NA
v_gene: TRBV5-1

CDR3aa: CASSQGPGQSSYNEQFF
CDR3nt: TGCGCCAGCAGCCAGGGGCCGGGACAGAGCTCCTACAATGAGCAGTTCTTC
j_gene: TRBJ2-1
d_gene: TRBD1
abundance: NA
v_gene: TRBV4-1

CDR3aa: CSARVGQRPSTEAFF
CDR3nt: TGCAGTGCTAGGGTAGGCCAGCGGCCCAGCACTGAAGCTTTCTTT
j_gene: TRBJ1-1
d_gene: NA
abundance: NA
v_gene: TRBV20-1

CDR3aa: CASRRETQYF
CDR3nt: TGTGCCAGCAGACGGGAGACCCAGTACTTC
j_gene: TRBJ2-5
d_gene: NA
abundance: many
v_gene: TRBV6-1

CDR3aa: CASALFQETQYF
CDR3nt: TGTGCCAGCGCCCTGTTCCAAGAGACCCAGTACTTC
j_gene: TRBJ2-5
d_gene: NA
abundance: few
v_gene: TRBV3-1

CDR3aa: CASSRGSTYEQYF
CDR3nt: TGTGCCAGCAGCCGCGGTAGTACCTACGAGCAGTACTTC
j_gene: TRBJ2-7
d_gene: NA
abundance: NA
v_gene: TRBV5-4

CDR3aa: CASSPSTGLSTNTEAFF
CDR3nt: TGTGCCAGCAGCCCATCCACAGGGCTGAGTACGAACACTGAAGCTTTCTTT
j_gene: TRBJ1-1
d_gene: NA
abundance: NA
v_gene: TRBV7-9

CDR3aa: CASSQQARSNEQFF
CDR3nt: TGTGCCAGCAGCCAGCAGGCTAGATCCAATGAGCAGTTCTTC
j_gene: TRBJ2-1
d_gene: NA
abundance: NA
v_gene: TRBV3-1

CDR3aa: CSARGEGTQETQYF
CDR3nt: TGCAGTGCTAGAGGAGAAGGTACCCAAGAGACCCAGTACTTC
j_gene: TRBJ2-5
d_gene: NA
abundance: once
v_gene: TRBV20-1

CDR3aa: CASSRKQGSNEKLFF
CDR3nt: TGTGCCAGCAGCCGTAAACAGGGATCTAATGAAAAACTGTTTTTT
j_gene: TRBJ1-4
d_gene: NA
abundance: NA
v_gene: TRBV7-6

CDR3aa: CASSSTGVLAKNIQYF
CDR3nt: TGTGCCAGCAGTAGTACCGGCGTACTAGCCAAAAACATTCAGTACTTC
j_gene: TRBJ2-4
d_gene: NA
abundance: few
v_gene: TRBV6-5

CDR3aa: CSVEVSGEQYF
CDR3nt: TGCAGCGTTGAGGTTTCTGGGGAGCAGTACTTC
j_gene: TRBJ2-7
d_gene: NA
abundance: NA
v_gene: TRBV29-1